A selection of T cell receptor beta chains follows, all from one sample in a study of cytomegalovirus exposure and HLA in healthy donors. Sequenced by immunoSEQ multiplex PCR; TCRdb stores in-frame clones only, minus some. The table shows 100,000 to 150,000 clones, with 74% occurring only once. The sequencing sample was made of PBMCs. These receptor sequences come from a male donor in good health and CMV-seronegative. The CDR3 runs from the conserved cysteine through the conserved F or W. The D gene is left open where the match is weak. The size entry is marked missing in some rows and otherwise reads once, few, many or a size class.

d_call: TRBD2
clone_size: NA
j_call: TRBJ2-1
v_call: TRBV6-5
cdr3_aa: CASTKPGGGRDEQFF
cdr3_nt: TGTGCCAGCACCAAACCGGGGGGGGGCAGGGATGAGCAGTTCTTC

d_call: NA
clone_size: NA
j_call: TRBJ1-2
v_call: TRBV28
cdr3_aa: CASSLFPGQYYGYTF
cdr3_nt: TGTGCCAGCAGTTTATTCCCCGGACAGTACTATGGCTACACCTTC

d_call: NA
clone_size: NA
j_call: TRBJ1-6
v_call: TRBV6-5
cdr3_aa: CASSRGGVNSPLHF
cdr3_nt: TGTGCCAGCAGTCGGGGTGGGGTTAATTCACCCCTCCACTTT

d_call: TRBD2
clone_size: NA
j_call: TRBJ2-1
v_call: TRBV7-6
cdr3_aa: CASSLAPTSGLNEQFF
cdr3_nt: TGTGCCAGCAGCTTAGCGCCGACTAGCGGGCTGAATGAGCAGTTCTTC

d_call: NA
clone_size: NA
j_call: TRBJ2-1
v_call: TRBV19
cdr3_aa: CASSVGLWAYNEQFF
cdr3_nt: TGTGCCAGTAGTGTTGGACTATGGGCCTACAATGAGCAGTTCTTC

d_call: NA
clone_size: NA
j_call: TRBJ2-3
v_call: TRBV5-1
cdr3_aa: CASSSSLSDTQYF
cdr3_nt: TGCGCCAGCAGCTCCTCACTATCAGATACGCAGTATTTT

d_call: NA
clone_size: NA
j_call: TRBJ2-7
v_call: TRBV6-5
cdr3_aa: CASAPWTAYEQYF
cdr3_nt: TGTGCCAGCGCCCCATGGACAGCCTACGAGCAGTACTTC

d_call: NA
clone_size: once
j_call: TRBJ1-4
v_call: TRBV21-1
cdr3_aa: CASSKADLPGLQCGKLFF
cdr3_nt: TGTGCCAGCAGCAAAGCGGATCTACCGGGTCTCCAGTGCGGGAAACTGTTTTTT

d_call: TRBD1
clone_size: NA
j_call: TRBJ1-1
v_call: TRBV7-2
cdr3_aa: CASSTWTGGRLWEAFF
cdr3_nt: TGTGCCAGCAGCACCTGGACAGGGGGACGTCTCTGGGAAGCTTTCTTT

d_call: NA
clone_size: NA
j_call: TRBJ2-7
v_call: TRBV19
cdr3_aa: CASSASASDLYEQYF
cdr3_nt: TGTGCCAGTAGTGCCTCTGCCTCGGACTTATACGAGCAGTACTTC

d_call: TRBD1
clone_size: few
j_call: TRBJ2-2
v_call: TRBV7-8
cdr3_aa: CASSLAEGQGFLLANTGELFF
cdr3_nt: TGTGCCAGCAGCTTAGCTGAGGGACAGGGGTTCCTCCTTGCGAACACCGGGGAGCTGTTTTTT

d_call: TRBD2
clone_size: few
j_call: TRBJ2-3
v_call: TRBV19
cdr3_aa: CASSIRASGHTDTQYF
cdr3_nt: TGTGCCAGTAGTATACGGGCTAGCGGACACACAGATACGCAGTATTTT

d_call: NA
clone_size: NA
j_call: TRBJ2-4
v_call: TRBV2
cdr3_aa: CASSRSLTSRNIQYF
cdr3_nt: TGTGCCAGCAGTCGCTCCCTTACTAGCAGAAACATTCAGTACTTC

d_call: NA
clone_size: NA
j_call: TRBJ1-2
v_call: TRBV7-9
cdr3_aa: CASKSAGSYGYTF
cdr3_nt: TGTGCCAGCAAGAGTGCGGGATCCTATGGCTACACCTTC

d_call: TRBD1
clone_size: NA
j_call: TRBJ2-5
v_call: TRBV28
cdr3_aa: CASSLWGQSETQYF
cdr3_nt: TGTGCCAGCAGTTTATGGGGACAGTCGGAGACCCAGTACTTC

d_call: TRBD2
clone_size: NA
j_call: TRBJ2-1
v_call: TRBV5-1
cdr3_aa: CASSLGASGRGNEQFF
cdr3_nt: TGCGCCAGCAGCTTGGGGGCTAGCGGGAGGGGAAATGAGCAGTTCTTC

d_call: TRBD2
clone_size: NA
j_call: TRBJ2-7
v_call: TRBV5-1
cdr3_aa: CASSRTSGPGYEQYF
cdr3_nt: TGCGCCAGCAGCCGGACTAGCGGGCCGGGCTACGAGCAGTACTTC

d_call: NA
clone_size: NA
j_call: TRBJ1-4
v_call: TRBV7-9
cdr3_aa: CASSARTTTNEKLFF
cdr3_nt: TGTGCCAGCAGCGCTAGGACAACAACTAATGAAAAACTGTTTTTT

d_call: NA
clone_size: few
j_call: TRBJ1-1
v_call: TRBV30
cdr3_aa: CAWSVPTRHRGTEAFF
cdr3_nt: TGTGCCTGGAGTGTCCCCACCCGACACCGGGGTACTGAAGCTTTCTTT

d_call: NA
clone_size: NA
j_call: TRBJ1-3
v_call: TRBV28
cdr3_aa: CASTPGGSGNTIYF
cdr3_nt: TGTGCCAGCACCCCCGGGGGCTCTGGAAACACCATATATTTT

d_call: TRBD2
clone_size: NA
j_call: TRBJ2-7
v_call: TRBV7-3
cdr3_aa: CASSPGGSSYEQYF
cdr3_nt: TGTGCCAGCAGCCCCGGCGGGAGCTCCTACGAGCAGTACTTC

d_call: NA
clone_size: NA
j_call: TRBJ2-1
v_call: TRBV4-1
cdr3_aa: CASSQGGGAGEQFF
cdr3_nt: TGCGCCAGCAGCCAAGGTGGCGGGGCTGGTGAGCAGTTCTTC

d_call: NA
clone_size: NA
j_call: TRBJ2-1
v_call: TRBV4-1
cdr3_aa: CASSQVPWRDYNEQFF
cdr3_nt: TGCGCCAGCAGCCAAGTCCCCTGGCGGGACTACAATGAGCAGTTCTTC

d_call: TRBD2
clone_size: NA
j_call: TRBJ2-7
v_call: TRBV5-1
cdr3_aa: CASSLGGRAGEQYF
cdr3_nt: TGCGCCAGCAGCTTGGGCGGGAGGGCAGGCGAGCAGTACTTC

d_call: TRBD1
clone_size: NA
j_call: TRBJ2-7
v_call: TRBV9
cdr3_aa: CASSPPDGTGYTYEQYF
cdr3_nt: TGTGCCAGCAGCCCTCCGGACGGGACAGGGTATACCTACGAGCAGTACTTC

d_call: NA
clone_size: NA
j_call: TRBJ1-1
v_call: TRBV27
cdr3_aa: CASSPGGGLNTEAFF
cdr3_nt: TGTGCCAGCAGCCCGGGGGGGGGACTGAACACTGAAGCTTTCTTT

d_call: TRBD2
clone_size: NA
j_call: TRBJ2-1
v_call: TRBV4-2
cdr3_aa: CASSQDLAEGGNEQFF
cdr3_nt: TGTGCCAGCAGCCAAGACCTAGCGGAGGGAGGGAATGAGCAGTTCTTC

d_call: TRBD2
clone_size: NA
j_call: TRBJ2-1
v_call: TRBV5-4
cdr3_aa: CASSLSLAGGPNEQFF
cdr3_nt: TGTGCCAGCAGCTTGTCGCTAGCGGGAGGGCCCAATGAGCAGTTCTTC

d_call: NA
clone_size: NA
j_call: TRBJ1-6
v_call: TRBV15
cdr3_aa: CATSREREGNSPLHF
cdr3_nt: TGTGCCACCAGCAGAGAACGGGAAGGCAATTCACCCCTCCACTTT

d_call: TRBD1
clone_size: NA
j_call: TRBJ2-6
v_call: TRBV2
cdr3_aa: CASRGQVGGNVLTF
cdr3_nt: TGTGCCAGCAGGGGACAGGTTGGTGGCAACGTCCTGACTTTC

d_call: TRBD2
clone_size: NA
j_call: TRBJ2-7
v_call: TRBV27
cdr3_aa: CASSRTSTYEQYF
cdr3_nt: TGTGCCAGCAGCCGGACTAGTACCTACGAGCAGTACTTC

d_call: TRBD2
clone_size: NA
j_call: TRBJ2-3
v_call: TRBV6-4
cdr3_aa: CASSVSGGRTDTQYF
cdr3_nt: TGTGCCAGCAGTGTCAGCGGGGGGCGCACAGATACGCAGTATTTT

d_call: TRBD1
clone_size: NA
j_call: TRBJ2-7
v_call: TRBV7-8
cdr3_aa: CASSPTGLSYEQYF
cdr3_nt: TGTGCCAGCAGCCCGACAGGGCTTTCCTACGAGCAGTACTTC

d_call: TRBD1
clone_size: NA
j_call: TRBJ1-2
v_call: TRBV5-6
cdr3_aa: CASSLVLQGMGGYTF
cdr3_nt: TGTGCCAGCAGCTTGGTCCTACAGGGGATGGGTGGCTACACCTTC

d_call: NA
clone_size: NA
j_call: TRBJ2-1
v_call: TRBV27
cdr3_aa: CASSALANYNEQFF
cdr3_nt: TGTGCCAGCAGTGCCCTAGCGAACTACAATGAGCAGTTCTTC

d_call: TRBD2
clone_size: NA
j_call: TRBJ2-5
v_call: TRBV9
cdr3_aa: CASSVGYSGKETQYF
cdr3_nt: TGTGCCAGCAGCGTAGGGTATAGCGGGAAAGAGACCCAGTACTTC

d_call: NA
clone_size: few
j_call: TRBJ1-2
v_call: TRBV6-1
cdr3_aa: CASSEGLQGIRGYTF
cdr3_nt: TGTGCCAGCAGTGAAGGCCTACAGGGAATTAGGGGCTACACCTTC

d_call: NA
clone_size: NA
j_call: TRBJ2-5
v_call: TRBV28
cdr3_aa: CASSTFSGAKDETQYF
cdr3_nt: TGTGCCAGCAGTACGTTTAGCGGAGCCAAGGATGAGACCCAGTACTTC

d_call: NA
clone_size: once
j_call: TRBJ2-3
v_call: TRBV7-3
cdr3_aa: CASSLSTSTDTQYF
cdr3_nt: TGTGCCAGCAGCTTATCTACTAGCACAGATACGCAGTATTTT

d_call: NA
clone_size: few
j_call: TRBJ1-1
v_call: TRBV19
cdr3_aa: CASTPVGVNTEAFF
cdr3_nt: TGTGCCAGTACCCCGGTGGGCGTGAACACTGAAGCTTTCTTT

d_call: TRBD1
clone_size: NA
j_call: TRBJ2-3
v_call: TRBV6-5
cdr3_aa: CASSYGQGVSTDTQYF
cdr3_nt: TGTGCCAGCAGTTACGGACAGGGTGTGAGCACAGATACGCAGTATTTT

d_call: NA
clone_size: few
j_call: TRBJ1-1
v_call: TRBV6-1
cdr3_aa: CASSEVGGQSKTEAFF
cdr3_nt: TGTGCCAGCAGTGAAGTGGGTGGACAGTCGAAGACTGAAGCTTTCTTT

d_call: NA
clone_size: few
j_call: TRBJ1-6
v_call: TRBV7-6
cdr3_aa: CASSFAGPGSPLHF
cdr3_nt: TGTGCCAGCAGCTTTGCGGGGCCGGGTTCACCCCTCCACTTT

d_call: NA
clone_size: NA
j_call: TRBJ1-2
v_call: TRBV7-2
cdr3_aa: CASSSWGGGYGYTF
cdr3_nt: TGTGCCAGCAGCTCTTGGGGCGGCGGCTATGGCTACACCTTC

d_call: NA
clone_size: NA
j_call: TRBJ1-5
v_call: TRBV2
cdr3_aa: CASSEGGRTGVPQHF
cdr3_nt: TGTGCCAGCAGTGAAGGTGGCAGGACCGGGGTGCCCCAGCATTTT

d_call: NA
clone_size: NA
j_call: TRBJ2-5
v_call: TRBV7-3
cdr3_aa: CASSQYGFQETQYF
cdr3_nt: TGTGCCAGCAGTCAATACGGTTTCCAAGAGACCCAGTACTTC

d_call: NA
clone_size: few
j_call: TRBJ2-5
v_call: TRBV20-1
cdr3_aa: CSARKGETQYF
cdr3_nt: TGCAGTGCTAGAAAGGGGGAGACCCAGTACTTC

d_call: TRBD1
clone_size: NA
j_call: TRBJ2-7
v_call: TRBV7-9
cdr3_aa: CASSSSPTGVAYEQYF
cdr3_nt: TGTGCCAGCAGCTCCTCCCCGACAGGGGTTGCCTACGAGCAGTACTTC